The 2 T cell receptor beta chains below all came from one sample that was sequenced in a study of shared clonotypes between healthy human individuals. Sequencing used immunoSEQ multiplex PCR; TCRdb keeps in-frame clones, though not all of them. The table lists about 1.5 million clones, approximately 98% of them singletons, with roughly 0.45% in the top ten. The sample consisted of naive CD4+ T cells sorted from blood. Sample subset: CD45RA+ positively selected. The receptor source for this set is a man aged 30 to 45 in good health.

This rearrangement joins TRBV11-2 to TRBJ1-1; the match to TRBD1 covers 7 bases. Germline CDR1 reads SGHAT; CDR2 reads FQNNGV. CDR3 length equals 18 residues. V lost 5 bases, J lost 4 bases, and 19 bases stayed unmatched. The chain's CDR3 is CASSPRLSRGGLVTEAFF. As DNA, the CDR3 is TGTGCCAGCAGCCCCAGGTTAAGCAGGGGGGGTTTGGTCACTGAAGCTTTCTTT.

This chain connects TRBV28 to TRBJ1-1; D is undetermined. Trimming cost V 3 bases and J 1 base, with 6 bases left between them. This CDR3 is built from 13 residues. Germline V CDR1 and CDR2: MDHEN, SYDVKM. CDR3 loop: CASSFRKNTEAFF. The CDR3, as DNA: TGTGCCAGCAGTTTCCGCAAGAACACTGAAGCTTTCTTT.